The clone carrying this T cell receptor beta chain was seen a few times. The entry originates in a study of beta chain features in type 1 diabetes. Per donor, one heparinised blood draw averaged around 110 mL. All of the isolated RNA was reverse transcribed, so expressed TCRB transcripts were sequenced. Millions of reads were obtained on average from naive, central memory and regulatory T cell samples. The assay was immunoSEQ multiplex PCR, and TCRdb's table has in-frame clones only and misses some. The sample includes over 700,000 clones, roughly 15% of them seen just once. There are 13 residues in the CDR3. V trimming: 3 bases; J trimming: 7 bases; junction bases outside the gene matches: 4. The germline V gene encodes CDR1 SGHNT and CDR2 YYREEE (reference sequence).

The chain carries TRBV5-4 and TRBJ2-1, with 7 positions matching TRBD2. The TCR was taken from a woman under 30 in good health. What was sequenced was naive CD4+ T cells from blood. CDR3 in DNA: TGTGCCAGCAGCTGGGTAGCGGGTAATGAGCAGTTCTTC. Translated, it gives CASSWVAGNEQFF.